The rows below give T cell receptor beta chains drawn from one sample of a study of CD8+ T cells in alopecia areata. Repertoires were generated with immunoSEQ multiplex PCR, while TCRdb's copy carries only in-frame clones and drops some. Of about 12,000 clones listed, roughly 55% were seen once; the top ten hold around a fifth. The sequencing input was skin. These receptors were obtained from a human donor with alopecia areata. CDR3s include the opening cysteine and the closing phenylalanine or tryptophan.

V gene: TRBV29-1
CDR3 protein: CTTPVAGDGDEQFF

V gene: TRBV7-3
CDR3 protein: CASSPRRDSYEQYF

V gene: TRBV7-6
CDR3 protein: CASSLAVVHEQYF

V gene: TRBV6-4
CDR3 protein: CASSDPDRGWATNEKLFF

V gene: TRBV29-1
CDR3 protein: CSVEDGAVTANYGYTF

V gene: TRBV7-2
CDR3 protein: CASSLDSETQYF

V gene: TRBV14
CDR3 protein: CASSQGGPGGLGVRNEKLFF

V gene: TRBV7-6
CDR3 protein: CASSLFTENTEAFF

V gene: TRBV28
CDR3 protein: CASSFPGGYEQYF

V gene: TRBV28
CDR3 protein: CASSFHGGTYEQYF

V gene: TRBV7-2
CDR3 protein: CASSMDRGSYNEQFF

V gene: TRBV7-9
CDR3 protein: CASSLDPRSYEQYF

V gene: TRBV10-3
CDR3 protein: CAIRPGAGGYEQYF

V gene: TRBV6-1
CDR3 protein: CASSESADYTDTQYF

V gene: TRBV6-6
CDR3 protein: CASSLTSGLYNEQFF

V gene: TRBV7-6
CDR3 protein: CASSPAQGLVQETQYF

V gene: TRBV7-3
CDR3 protein: CASSLTEFNEQFF

V gene: TRBV6-6
CDR3 protein: CASSTHLGFSDEQYF

V gene: TRBV15
CDR3 protein: CATSRGLAGESQYF

V gene: TRBV10-1
CDR3 protein: CASSEGRGSSYEQYF

V gene: TRBV7-9
CDR3 protein: CASSLGSISYEQYF

V gene: TRBV19
CDR3 protein: CASSRDSMNEQFF

V gene: TRBV6-7
CDR3 protein: CASSLRGGSTDTQYF

V gene: TRBV5-4
CDR3 protein: CASSTTSGRTQYF

V gene: TRBV4-2
CDR3 protein: CASSQAPGQIYNEQFF

V gene: TRBV11-3
CDR3 protein: CASSLFTGQETQYF

V gene: TRBV7-6
CDR3 protein: CASSLAITSKYDPLNEQFF

V gene: TRBV5-1
CDR3 protein: CASSFLAGTDTQYF

V gene: TRBV5-1
CDR3 protein: CASSSTGAGELFF

V gene: TRBV6-6
CDR3 protein: CASSSQGARNYGYTF

V gene: TRBV6-6
CDR3 protein: CASTKNTEAFF

V gene: TRBV18
CDR3 protein: CASSLTGSSNYEQYF

V gene: TRBV4-3
CDR3 protein: CASSQAKTSTEAFF

V gene: TRBV10-1
CDR3 protein: CASSKGGPSTDTQYF

V gene: TRBV7-3
CDR3 protein: CASSLSSSNNEQFF

V gene: TRBV19
CDR3 protein: CASSRTVSTEAFF

V gene: TRBV7-2
CDR3 protein: CASSFSNSYEQYF

V gene: TRBV7-8
CDR3 protein: CASSLAYGGRRETQYF

V gene: TRBV4-3
CDR3 protein: CASSQVLLSVRYGYTF

V gene: TRBV5-4
CDR3 protein: CASSLAGEGDTQYF

V gene: TRBV6-6
CDR3 protein: CASNSFGTYTGELFF

V gene: TRBV6-1
CDR3 protein: CASSGHFNEKLFF

V gene: TRBV27
CDR3 protein: CASSLSGANVLTF

V gene: TRBV10-2
CDR3 protein: CATVGQYNQPQHF

V gene: TRBV7-8
CDR3 protein: CASSFVTGGLGNEQFF

V gene: TRBV11-2
CDR3 protein: CASSLSYTPAGIAKNIQYF

V gene: TRBV6-5
CDR3 protein: CASSFDTLNTEAFF

V gene: TRBV28
CDR3 protein: CASSLGSTGQETQYF

V gene: TRBV15
CDR3 protein: CATSRGGQGGGYTF

V gene: TRBV11-3
CDR3 protein: CASSSARTGSRELFF

V gene: TRBV4-2
CDR3 protein: CASSHLRPNTGELFF

V gene: TRBV2
CDR3 protein: CASSPYRETQYF

V gene: TRBV18
CDR3 protein: CASSKNGASGRSSYEQYF

V gene: TRBV28
CDR3 protein: CASITGTPSYNEQFF